These 19 T cell receptor beta chains came from one sample sequenced in a study of blood T cell repertoires in COVID-19. The table came from immunoSEQ multiplex PCR; TCRdb's copy has only in-frame clones and leaves some out. Among 100,000 to 150,000 clones listed, 65% to 90% were seen once. Sequences were obtained from peripheral blood. The receptors here all came from an elderly woman with acute or convalescent COVID-19.

The chain employs TRBV4-1 and TRBJ2-4; a possible D gene is TRBD2 (6 bases). The CDR3 has 15 amino acids. V lost 1 base to trimming and J lost 6 bases, with 13 bases between them. Germline-derived CDR1 and CDR2 are MGHRA and YSYEKL. CDR3 residues: CASSQVEEGRNIQYF. The CDR3 DNA reads TGCGCCAGCAGCCAAGTGGAGGAGGGGAGAAACATTCAGTACTTC.

The table lists this clone with a count of one. The chain uses TRBV6-2 or TRBV6-3 and TRBJ2-3, with 8 bases that match TRBD2. V dropped 5 bases and J dropped 3; count of bases not matched to a gene: 10. In germline, CDR1 is MNHEY, CDR2 SVGEGT. This CDR3 comprises 16 residues. The CDR3, as DNA: TGTGCCAGCAGTCCCAGGGGTAGCGGGGAAACAGATACGCAGTATTTT. It specifies CASSPRGSGETDTQYF.

This clone was detected only a few times. The V and J genes are TRBV7-2 and TRBJ1-6, with D possibly TRBD1 on 6 matching bases. Germline CDR1 SGHTA, CDR2 FQGNSA. V lost 5 bases to trimming and J lost 7 bases, with 15 bases between them. CDR3 length: 15 amino acids. The CDR3 bases are TGTGCCAGCAGCCCAGCCCCACAGGGAAATTCACCCCTCCACTTT. It specifies CASSPAPQGNSPLHF.

This CDR3 reads CAISEKSTEAFF. CDR3 DNA: TGTGCCATCAGTGAGAAGAGCACTGAAGCTTTCTTT. The rearrangement joins TRBV10-3 to TRBJ1-1; D uncertain. CDR1 and CDR2 (germline): ENHRY, SYGVKD. The CDR3 runs to 12 residues. Trimming stripped 2 bases from V and 4 bases from J, with 5 bases between.

The V call is TRBV28, the J call TRBJ1-2; D gene unclear. Germline CDR1 is MDHEN and CDR2 is SYDVKM. Trimming stripped 5 bases from V and 4 bases from J, with 11 bases between. The CDR3 spans 13 residues. The CDR3 spells CASSATAGYGYTF. CDR3 sequence (DNA): TGTGCCAGCAGTGCCACAGCGGGCTATGGCTACACCTTC.

The chain employs TRBV11-1 and TRBJ1-1; no firm D call. The CDR3 length is 16 residues. Germline V CDR1 and CDR2: SGHAT, FQDESV (reference sequence). Trimming cost V 5 bases and J 4 bases, with 20 bases left between them. The CDR3 spells CASSQKIATRGTEAFF. The DNA of the CDR3 is TGTGCCAGCAGCCAAAAGATCGCCACTAGAGGCACTGAAGCTTTCTTT.

The genes are TRBV5-1 and TRBJ1-5; 12 bases map to TRBD1. Germline CDR1 is SGHRS and CDR2 is YFSETQ. V lost 4 bases, J lost 3 bases, and 8 bases stayed unmatched. This CDR3 contains 17 residues. CDR3 region: CASSPGTGGSFNQPQHF. The CDR3 coding sequence is TGCGCCAGCAGCCCCGGGACAGGGGGCTCCTTCAATCAGCCCCAGCATTTT.

The genes are TRBV4-2 and TRBJ1-5; no clear D. Germline-derived CDR1 and CDR2 are LGHNA and YNFKEQ. The CDR3 is 14 amino acids. Trimming cost V 0 bases and J 4 bases, with 7 bases left between them. CDR3 residues: CASSQDGSNQPQHF. The CDR3 bases are TGTGCCAGCAGCCAAGATGGCAGTAATCAGCCCCAGCATTTT.

The V call is TRBV2, the J call TRBJ2-5, with a weak D call TRBD1 (5 bases). V was trimmed by 7 bases and J by 2 bases, leaving 8 bases between them. The CDR3 consists of 12 residues. The V gene's germline CDR1 is SNHLY and CDR2 FYNNEI. The chain's CDR3 is CASNAGQETQYF. CDR3 nucleotides: TGTGCCAGCAATGCAGGGCAAGAGACCCAGTACTTC.

The count of this clone is one. J is TRBJ1-2 and V is TRBV7-2; 7 bases line up with TRBD1. Germline CDR1 is SGHTA and CDR2 is FQGNSA. The CDR3 is made up of 12 amino acids. J lost 11 bases, V lost 5 bases, and 8 bases had no gene match. The CDR3 loop reads CASSHDDRDYTF. CDR3 in DNA: TGTGCCAGCAGCCACGACGACAGGGATTACACCTTC.

The CDR3 here is CASGQTAGATGGELFF. The CDR3 DNA reads TGCGCCAGCGGTCAAACGGCAGGGGCAACGGGCGGGGAGCTGTTTTTT. The chain recombines TRBV4-1 with TRBJ2-2; tentatively, D is TRBD1 (6 bases). CDR3 length equals 16 residues. Per germline, CDR1 MGHRA and CDR2 YSYEKL. V was shortened by 8 bases and J by 7 bases, with 23 bases between the two germline ends.

This chain connects TRBV29-1 to TRBJ2-3, with a possible D match to TRBD2 (5 bases). Deletions cut 5 bases from V and 2 bases from J, with 17 bases between. Germline-derived CDR1 and CDR2 are SQVTM and ANQGSEA. The CDR3 runs to 15 residues. CDR3 bases: TGCAGCGTTCAAGTTGGCAGAGGGAACACAGATACGCAGTATTTT. Translating it yields CSVQVGRGNTDTQYF.

The chain employs TRBV3-1 (or the pseudogene TRBV3-2) and TRBJ1-1; no definite D call. The CDR3 spans 13 residues. The germline V gene encodes CDR1 LGHDT and CDR2 YNNKEL (reference sequence). Between the trimmed V and J ends, which lost 3 bases and 1 base, there was a span of 6 bases. The CDR3 region is CASSHERNTEAFF. CDR3 DNA: TGTGCCAGCAGCCATGAGCGGAACACTGAAGCTTTCTTT.

The V call is TRBV9, the J call TRBJ1-3; 7 bases are a match to TRBD1. Germline trimming cut 3 bases from V and 4 bases from J; bases unmatched to any gene: 7. Germline CDR1 SGDLS, CDR2 YYNGEE. This CDR3 spans 15 amino acids. CDR3 coding DNA: TGTGCCAGCAGCGCGGAGACAGGGAGAGGAAACACCATATATTTT. Protein: CASSAETGRGNTIYF.

The CDR3 here is CASSSRGEGNTIYF. The CDR3 DNA sequence: TGTGCCAGCAGCTCCCGGGGAGAAGGAAACACCATATATTTT. The chain recombines TRBV7-3 with TRBJ1-3; D unclear. Trimming pared 4 bases from V and 4 bases from J, leaving 11 bases between. CDR1 is SGHTA, CDR2 FQGTGA, per germline. This CDR3 is 14 amino acids long.

This sequence joins TRBV7-9 and TRBJ1-1; D uncertain. Germline CDR1 SEHNR, CDR2 FQNEAQ (reference sequence). This CDR3 spans 14 amino acids. Trimming shortened V by 10 bases and J by 3 bases, and 18 bases separated the two germline ends. DNA for the CDR3: TGTGCCACCAAGACTGCGGCGGCTCACACTGAAGCTTTCTTT. This sequence encodes CATKTAAAHTEAFF.

The J gene is TRBJ1-1, the V gene TRBV2, with a possible D match to TRBD1 (6 bases). V lost 11 bases, J lost 0 bases, and 13 bases lay in between. The CDR3 runs to 13 residues. Germline values: CDR1 SNHLY, CDR2 FYNNEI. The CDR3 bases are TGTGCCGGACAGCCCAACCTGAACACTGAAGCTTTCTTT. Translating it yields CAGQPNLNTEAFF.

The chain is built from TRBV7-8 and TRBJ2-5, with D possibly matching TRBD1 (5 bases). The CDR3 spans 13 residues. V lost 3 bases and J 9 bases, leaving 14 bases between the germline ends. Germline-derived CDR1 and CDR2 are SGHVS and FQNEAQ. The CDR3 DNA reads TGTGCCAGCAGCTTCCCAGGGAAGGTATCCCAGTACTTC. Translation: CASSFPGKVSQYF.

CDR3 DNA sequence: TGTGCCAGCAGGCGACAGGGGGATCATAATTCACCCCTCCACTTT. Encoded protein: CASRRQGDHNSPLHF. The rearrangement links TRBV5-5 to TRBJ1-6; TRBD1 matches at 9 bases. This CDR3 spans 15 amino acids. V lost 5 bases, J lost 5 bases, and 5 bases stayed unmatched. Germline loops: CDR1 SGHKS, CDR2 YYEKEE (reference sequence). The variable domain in full, completed from reference TRBV5-5 and TRBJ1-6, reads DAGVTQSPTHLIKTRGQQVTLRCSPISGHKSVSWYQQVLGQGPQFIFQYYEKEERGRGNFPDRFSARQFPNYSSELNVNALLLGDSALYLCASRRQGDHNSPLHFGNGTRLTVT.